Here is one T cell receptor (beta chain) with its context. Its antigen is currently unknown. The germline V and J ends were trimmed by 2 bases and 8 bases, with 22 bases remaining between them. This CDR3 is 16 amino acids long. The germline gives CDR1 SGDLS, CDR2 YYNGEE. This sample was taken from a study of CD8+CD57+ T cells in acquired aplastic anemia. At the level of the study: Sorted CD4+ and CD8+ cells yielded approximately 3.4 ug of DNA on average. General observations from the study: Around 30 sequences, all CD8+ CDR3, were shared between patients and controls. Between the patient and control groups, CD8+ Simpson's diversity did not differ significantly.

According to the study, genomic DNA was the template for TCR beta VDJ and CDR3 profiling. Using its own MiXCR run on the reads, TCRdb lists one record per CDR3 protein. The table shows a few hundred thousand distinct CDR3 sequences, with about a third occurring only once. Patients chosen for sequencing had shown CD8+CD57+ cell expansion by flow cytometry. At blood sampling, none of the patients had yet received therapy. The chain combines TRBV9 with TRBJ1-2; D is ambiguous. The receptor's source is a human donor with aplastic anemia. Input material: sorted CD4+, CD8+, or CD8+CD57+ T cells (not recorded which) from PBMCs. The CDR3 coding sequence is TGTGCCAGCAGCGTTGAAGGAGGGTTTTTCTTGGGGGGCTACACCTTC. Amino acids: CASSVEGGFFLGGYTF.